This T cell receptor (beta chain) emerged from a study of memory CD4+ T cells and cytomegalovirus serostatus. The overall study: Donors were healthy Belgian adults, some 10 CMV seropositive and 20 to 25 seronegative. Broader study findings: Median bootstrapped AUC for CMV status was approximately 0.94 originally, less than 0.93 US-trained. About 40% of the roughly 160 known CMV-associated TCRbeta sequences appeared in CD4+ memory.

This clone was found a few times. The antigen is undetermined. The germline V gene encodes CDR1 GTSNPN and CDR2 SVGIG (reference sequence). There are 14 residues in the CDR3. Trimming shortened V by 4 bases and J by 0 bases, and 12 bases separated the two germline ends. Sequenced by immunoSEQ multiplex PCR; TCRdb stores in-frame clones only, minus some. The table has 45,000 to 50,000 clones, about three quarters seen once; the top ten hold 0.78%. Single viable CD3+CD4+CD8-CD45RO+ cells were sorted as the memory CD4+ T cells. This TCR was recovered from an adult in good health and CMV-seronegative. The genes are TRBV30 and TRBJ1-1, with D possibly matching TRBD1 (5 bases). Input material: memory CD4+ T cells from blood. In nucleotides, the CDR3 is TGTGCCTGGAACCGGGGGAGTATGAACACTGAAGCTTTCTTT. It yields the protein CAWNRGSMNTEAFF.